The 25 T cell receptor beta chains reported below all come from one sample, sequenced in a study of blood T cell repertoires in COVID-19. Sequenced by immunoSEQ multiplex PCR; TCRdb stores in-frame clones only, minus some. The data contain around 60,000 clones, 88% of them singletons. The sample was peripheral blood. Source of these receptors: a man aged 50 or older with active COVID-19.

The rearrangement joins TRBV30 to TRBJ2-3, with 9 bases aligning to TRBD1. Germline V gives CDR1 GTSNPN, CDR2 SVGIG (reference sequence). Trimming at V came to 7 bases and at J to 6 bases, leaving 8 bases not matched to a gene. CDR3 size: 13 residues. As DNA, the CDR3 is TGTGCCTCTACAGGGGGCCGAGGGGATACGCAGTATTTT. As protein: CASTGGRGDTQYF.

The chain recombines TRBV19 with TRBJ2-1; a possible D gene is TRBD1 (5 bases). V lost 5 bases and J 8 bases, leaving 19 bases between the germline ends. CDR1 and CDR2 from the germline V gene are LNHDA and SQIVND (reference sequence). This CDR3 is 15 amino acids long. For the CDR3, the DNA is TGTGCCAGTAGTTCAATCTCTCAGGGTAAGGATGAGCAGTTCTTC. Translated, it gives CASSSISQGKDEQFF.

J is TRBJ1-5 and V is TRBV6-5; D possibly corresponds to TRBD1 (6 bases). CDR1 is MNHEY and CDR2 is SVGAGI in the germline V gene. V was trimmed by 6 bases and J by 0 bases, leaving 12 bases between them. The length of the CDR3 is 15 residues. The CDR3 region is CASRRGGDSNQPQHF. DNA for the CDR3: TGTGCCAGCAGGAGAGGGGGTGATAGCAATCAGCCCCAGCATTTT.

Only one count was recorded for this clone. The V call is TRBV11-2, the J call TRBJ2-2; no definite D call. This CDR3 region has 15 residues. Germline V gene data show CDR1 as SGHAT and CDR2 as FQNNGV. The V and J ends lost 3 bases and 2 bases respectively, with 10 bases between them. CDR3 sequence reads: CASSFGQYNTGELFF. The CDR3 bases are TGTGCCAGCAGCTTTGGTCAGTACAACACCGGGGAGCTGTTTTTT. The variable domain in full, completed from reference TRBV11-2 and TRBJ2-2, reads EAGVAQSPRYKIIEKRQSVAFWCNPISGHATLYWYQQILGQGPKLLIQFQNNGVVDDSQLPKDRFSAERLKGVDSTLKIQPAKLEDSAVYLCASSFGQYNTGELFFGEGSRLTVL.

The gene calls are TRBV5-1 and TRBJ2-5; 9 bases line up with TRBD1. Looked up from germline, CDR1 is SGHRS and CDR2 is YFSETQ. This CDR3 is 14 amino acids long. Trimming cost V 4 bases and J 5 bases; bases outside gene matches: 6. CDR3: CASSPGQGMETQYF. The DNA for the CDR3 is TGCGCCAGCAGCCCAGGACAGGGGATGGAGACCCAGTACTTC.

The CDR3 loop is CASSQVGGGEIYEQYF. In DNA, the CDR3 is TGCGCCAGCAGCCAAGTGGGAGGCGGGGAGATCTACGAGCAGTACTTC. The gene calls are TRBV4-1 and TRBJ2-7, with D maybe TRBD2 (6 bases). The CDR3 sequence is 16 residues long. The germline V gene encodes CDR1 MGHRA and CDR2 YSYEKL. The V end lost 1 base, the J end lost 3 bases, and 16 bases lay between the germline ends.

The CDR3 region is CASSRTGVVTGELFF. The CDR3 nucleotides are TGTGCCAGCAGTCGGACAGGGGTGGTCACCGGGGAGCTGTTTTTT. V gene TRBV6-5 combines with J gene TRBJ2-2, with 9 bases lining up with TRBD1. The V segment lost 5 bases and the J segment 4 bases; nucleotides outside the gene matches: 5. Germline lookup yields CDR1 MNHEY and CDR2 SVGAGI. CDR3 length equals 15 residues.

The chain is built from TRBV3-1 (or the pseudogene TRBV3-2) and TRBJ2-3; D is ambiguous. Trimming stripped 1 base from V and 0 bases from J, with 8 bases between. The length of the CDR3 is 15 residues. The germline CDR1 and CDR2 sequences are LGHDT and YNNKEL (reference sequence). The CDR3 sequence: CASSQGLLSTDTQYF. The CDR3 nucleotides are TGTGCCAGCAGCCAAGGTCTGTTGAGCACAGATACGCAGTATTTT.

The CDR3 DNA sequence: TGTGCCAGCAGCGTAGTGAGCAAAAGAACAGTGAACACTGAAGCTTTCTTT. It translates to CASSVVSKRTVNTEAFF. The rearrangement uses TRBV9 and TRBJ1-1; D gene uncertain. This CDR3 contains 17 residues. Trimming removed 0 bases at V and 0 bases at J, with 15 bases between. Germline V gene sequence: CDR1 SGDLS, CDR2 YYNGEE.

This clone was seen only once. V gene TRBV6-5 combines with J gene TRBJ1-1; D perhaps matches TRBD1 (5 bases). Trimming cost V 2 bases and J 5 bases, with 15 bases left between them. Germline V gene data show CDR1 as MNHEY and CDR2 as SVGAGI. CDR3 length: 15 residues. The CDR3: CASSYPGGGGTEAFF. CDR3 nucleotides: TGTGCCAGCAGTTACCCGGGGGGGGGAGGAACTGAAGCTTTCTTT.

The chain joins TRBV11-2 to TRBJ1-2, with D maybe TRBD1 (6 bases). This CDR3 spans 13 amino acids. Germline CDR1 is SGHAT and CDR2 is FQNNGV. V lost 7 bases and J 4 bases, leaving 13 bases between the germline ends. The CDR3 DNA follows: TGTGCCAGCACCCCAGGGGCAGTCTATGGCTACACCTTC. This encodes CASTPGAVYGYTF.

This clone was recorded a few times. The chain uses TRBV4-1 and TRBJ2-7; maybe TRBD1 (6 bases). The CDR3 extends over 16 amino acids. CDR1 is MGHRA and CDR2 is YSYEKL in the germline V gene. Between the trimmed V and J ends, which lost 0 bases and 3 bases, there was a span of 15 bases. The CDR3 DNA reads TGCGCCAGCAGCCAAGATCTGGACAGCCTGATCTACGAGCAGTACTTC. It encodes CASSQDLDSLIYEQYF.

The chain couples TRBV19 to TRBJ2-5; D not certain. This CDR3 comprises 15 residues. CDR1 is LNHDA, CDR2 SQIVND, per germline (reference sequence). V was clipped by 0 bases and J by 5 bases, with 13 bases between them. The CDR3 DNA is TGTGCCAGTAGTATAGACCTTTCCTTCCCCGAGACCCAGTACTTC. This sequence encodes CASSIDLSFPETQYF.

This clone is a singleton in its sample. CDR3 loop: CASSARDRPRGYTF. The CDR3 DNA reads as TGTGCCAGCAGCGCCCGAGACAGGCCTAGGGGCTACACCTTC. The chain links TRBV9 to TRBJ1-2; possible D gene TRBD1, 6 bases. Per the germline V gene, CDR1 is SGDLS and CDR2 is YYNGEE. The germline V and J ends were trimmed by 3 bases and 8 bases, with 17 bases remaining between them. The CDR3 extends over 14 amino acids.

V and J are TRBV7-8 and TRBJ2-1, with D tentatively TRBD2 (5 bases). The CDR3 has 12 residues. Trimming shortened V by 3 bases and J by 9 bases, and 9 bases separated the two germline ends. Per germline, CDR1 SGHVS and CDR2 FQNEAQ. In DNA form, the CDR3 reads TGTGCCAGCAGCTTGCCTGGGAGTGAGCAGTTCTTC. Its translation is CASSLPGSEQFF.

This clone was counted between two and nine times. The rearrangement uses TRBV11-2 and TRBJ2-2; 10 bases line up with TRBD2. Germline V gene sequence: CDR1 SGHAT, CDR2 FQNNGV. CDR3 length: 15 amino acids. V shed 4 bases and J 5 bases; nucleotides not matched to a gene: 4. CDR3 loop: CASSWTSGVTGELFF. DNA of the CDR3: TGTGCCAGCAGCTGGACTAGCGGCGTTACCGGGGAGCTGTTTTTT.

The chain combines TRBV10-3 with TRBJ1-1; tentative D call: TRBD1 (6 bases). The CDR3 loop spans 13 amino acids. With 6 bases removed from V and 1 base from J, the gap between germline ends came to 9 bases. The V gene's germline CDR1 is ENHRY and CDR2 SYGVKD. CDR3: CAISPRGNTEAFF. CDR3 sequence (DNA): TGTGCCATCAGCCCCAGGGGGAACACTGAAGCTTTCTTT.

The DNA of the CDR3 is TGTGCCAGCAGCTTGGACTCCACTGAAGCTTTCTTT. It yields the protein CASSLDSTEAFF. The chain recombines TRBV7-9 with TRBJ1-1; D uncertain. CDR1 is SEHNR and CDR2 is FQNEAQ in the germline V gene (reference sequence). The CDR3 sequence is 12 residues long. V was shortened by 3 bases and J by 4 bases, with 6 bases between the two germline ends.

The rearrangement uses TRBV6-5 and TRBJ1-5, with D possibly TRBD1 on 6 matching bases. The CDR3 totals 14 residues. Germline V gene data show CDR1 as MNHEY and CDR2 as SVGAGI. The germline V and J ends were trimmed by 6 bases and 0 bases, with 9 bases remaining between them. The CDR3, as DNA: TGTGCCAGCAGCCGAGGGGGTAGCAATCAGCCCCAGCATTTT. Translated, it gives CASSRGGSNQPQHF.

V is TRBV25-1 and J is TRBJ2-3, with D possibly matching TRBD2 (6 bases). V was trimmed by 5 bases and J by 0 bases, leaving 6 bases between them. The CDR3 extends over 13 amino acids. Germline CDR1 reads MGHDK; CDR2 reads SYGVNS. CDR3 coding DNA: TGTGCCAGCAGTAGCGGGAGCACAGATACGCAGTATTTT. Its protein is CASSSGSTDTQYF.

V gene TRBV27 combines with J gene TRBJ1-2, with D tentatively TRBD1 (6 bases). Deletions cut 0 bases from V and 4 bases from J, with 9 bases between. The CDR3 length is 14 residues. Germline V CDR1 and CDR2: MNHEY, SMNVEV (reference sequence). This chain's CDR3 is CASSLSQGFYGYTF. CDR3 bases: TGTGCCAGCAGTTTATCCCAGGGGTTCTATGGCTACACCTTC.

V usage is TRBV6-1 and J usage is TRBJ2-5; tentatively, D is TRBD1 (7 bases). V lost 5 bases and J 2 bases, leaving 18 bases between the germline ends. Germline-derived CDR1 and CDR2 are MNHNS and SASEGT. The CDR3 is made up of 16 amino acids. CDR3 DNA sequence: TGTGCCAGCAGTCAAGGAGGGGGCAAAGGACAAGAGACCCAGTACTTC. Translated: CASSQGGGKGQETQYF.

This clone showed up just once. The junction departs from the called germline gene at one end, perhaps through a read error. The chain couples TRBV7-7 to TRBJ2-5, with TRBD2 identical over 14 bases. Germline CDR1 SSHAT, CDR2 FNYEAQ (reference sequence). The CDR3 runs to 15 residues. CDR3 region: CASSKGLAGGETQYF. The CDR3 nucleotides read TGTGCTAGCAGCAAAGGACTAGCGGGAGGAGAGACCCAGTACTTC.

The chain carries TRBV7-7 and TRBJ2-5, with 8 bases lining up with TRBD1. Germline lookup yields CDR1 SSHAT and CDR2 FNYEAQ (reference sequence). The CDR3 runs to 17 residues. Germline trimming cut 4 bases from V and 10 bases from J; bases unmatched to any gene: 20. CDR3 region: CASSSVPGTGPRSVQYF. The CDR3 DNA reads TGTGCCAGCAGCTCAGTCCCCGGGACAGGCCCGCGTTCTGTCCAGTACTTC. The full variable domain, completed using reference TRBV7-7 and TRBJ2-5, is GAGVSQSPRYKVTKRGQDVTLRCDPISSHATLYWYQQALGQGPEFLTYFNYEAQPDKSGLPSDRFSAERPEGSISTLTIQRTEQRDSAMYRCASSSVPGTGPRSVQYFGPGTRLLVL.

The CDR3 sequence: CASSLGAGQLNTEAFF. CDR3 nucleotides: TGTGCCAGCAGCTTAGGGGCCGGACAGTTGAACACTGAAGCTTTCTTT. The chain is built from TRBV7-9 and TRBJ1-1, with D possibly TRBD1 on 6 matching bases. The CDR3 contains 16 residues. Looked up from germline, CDR1 is SEHNR and CDR2 is FQNEAQ (reference sequence). The V end was cut by 1 base, the J end by 0 bases, with 12 bases between.